This TCR beta chain appears in the sequencing data of a study of OX40 agonist ivuxolimab in advanced cancers. Study-wide background: An agonistic anti-OX40 (CD134) antibody, ivuxolimab, was used to treat the patients. Every 2 weeks, patients received ivuxolimab intravenously, dosed at 0.01 to 10 mg/kg. A diagnosis of hepatocellular carcinoma, melanoma, renal cell or head and neck cancer was present in dose-escalation patients.

Measured with immunoSEQ multiplex PCR; TCRdb has only the in-frame clones, and not every one. The sample gives about 57,000 clones, over 80% of which show up once; roughly 3.2% is in the top ten. CDR1 and CDR2 from the germline V gene are MNHNY and SVGAGI (reference sequence). The CDR3 is made up of 13 amino acids. The V end was cut by 2 bases, the J end by 2 bases, with 6 bases between. About this clone: Its antigen is undetermined.

Overall study results and limits: Partly responding patients at 0.1-3.0 mg/kg showed some of the smallest clonal expansion.

The source material was CD4+ or CD8+ T cells sorted from blood, sampled in a trial of the OX40 agonist ivuxolimab. The V gene is TRBV6-6, the J gene TRBJ1-2; D might be TRBD1 (5 bases). This TCR was sampled from an adult with an advanced solid tumor such as melanoma, head and neck, liver or kidney cancer. The CDR3 DNA follows: TGTGCCAGCAGTTACGGGGGGAACTATGGCTACACCTTC. Protein sequence: CASSYGGNYGYTF.